This T cell receptor beta chain is from a study of T cell responses to AZD1222 COVID-19 vaccine. Study-level results: Seropositive at baseline were only a handful of AZD1222 recipients. Distributed over spike, vaccine-associated CD4 TCRs predominated at 160-218 and 743-854.

Clones were sequenced by immunoSEQ multiplex PCR, and TCRdb holds only the in-frame ones, with some missing. The sample lists roughly 170,000 clones, roughly nine tenths occurring once. This clone was detected only once. Its specificity is not known. This CDR3 has 16 residues. Germline V gene lookup returns CDR1 MNHEY and CDR2 SMNVEV (reference sequence). V was trimmed by 5 bases and J by 4 bases, leaving 21 bases between them. The sample was peripheral blood, taken on day 0 of AZD1222 vaccination. The clonotype originates from an adult in good health. V usage is TRBV27 and J usage is TRBJ2-7; tentative D call: TRBD1 (5 bases). DNA of the CDR3: TGTGCCAGCAGTGGGGAAACAGGCAGGGTATGGTACGAGCAGTACTTC. As protein: CASSGETGRVWYEQYF.